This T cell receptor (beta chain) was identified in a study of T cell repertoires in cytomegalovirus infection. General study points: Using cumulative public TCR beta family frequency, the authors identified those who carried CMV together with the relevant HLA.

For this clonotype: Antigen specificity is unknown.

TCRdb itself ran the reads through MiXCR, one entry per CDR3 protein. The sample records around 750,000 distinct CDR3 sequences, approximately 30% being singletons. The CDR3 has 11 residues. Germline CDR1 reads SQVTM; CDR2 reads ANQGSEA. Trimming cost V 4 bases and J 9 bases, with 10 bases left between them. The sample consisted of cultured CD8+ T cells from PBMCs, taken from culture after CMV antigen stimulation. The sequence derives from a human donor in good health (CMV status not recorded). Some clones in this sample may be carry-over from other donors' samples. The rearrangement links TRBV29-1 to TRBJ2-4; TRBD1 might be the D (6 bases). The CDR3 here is CSVVQGVIQYF. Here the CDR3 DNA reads TGCAGCGTTGTACAGGGAGTCATTCAGTACTTC. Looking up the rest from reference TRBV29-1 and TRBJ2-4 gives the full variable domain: SAVISQKPSRDICQRGTSLTIQCQVDSQVTMMFWYRQQPGQSLTLIATANQGSEATYESGFVIDKFPISRPNLTFSTLTVSNMSPEDSSIYLCSVVQGVIQYFGAGTRLSVL.